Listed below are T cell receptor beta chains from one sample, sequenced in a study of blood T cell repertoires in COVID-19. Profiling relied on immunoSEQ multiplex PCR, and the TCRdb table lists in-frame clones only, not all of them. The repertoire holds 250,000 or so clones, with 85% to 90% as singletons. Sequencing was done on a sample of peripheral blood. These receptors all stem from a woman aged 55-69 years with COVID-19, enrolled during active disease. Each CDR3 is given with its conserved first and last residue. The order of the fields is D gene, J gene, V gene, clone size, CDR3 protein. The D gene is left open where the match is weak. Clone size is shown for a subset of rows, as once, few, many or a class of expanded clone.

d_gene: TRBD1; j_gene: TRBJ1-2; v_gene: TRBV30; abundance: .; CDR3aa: CAWSTSGGRGPARYGYTF
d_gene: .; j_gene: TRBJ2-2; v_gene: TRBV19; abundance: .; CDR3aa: CASSMRGWTGELFF
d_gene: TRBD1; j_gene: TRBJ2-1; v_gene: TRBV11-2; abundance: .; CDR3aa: CASSLTGAWNEQFF
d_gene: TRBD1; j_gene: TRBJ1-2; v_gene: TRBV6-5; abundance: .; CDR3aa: CASSYRDSPYGYTF
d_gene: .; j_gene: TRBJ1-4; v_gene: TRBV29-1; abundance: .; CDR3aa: CSVEDREKLFF
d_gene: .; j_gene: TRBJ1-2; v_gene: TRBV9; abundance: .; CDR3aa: CASRQGNYGYTF
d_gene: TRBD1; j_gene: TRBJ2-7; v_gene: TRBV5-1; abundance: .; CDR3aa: CASKVDRGYEQYF
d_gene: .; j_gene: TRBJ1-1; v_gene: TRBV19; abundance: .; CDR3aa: CASMPNMNTEAFF
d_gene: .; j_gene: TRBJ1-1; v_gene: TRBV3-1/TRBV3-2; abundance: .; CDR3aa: CASSQAAGTRGTEAFF
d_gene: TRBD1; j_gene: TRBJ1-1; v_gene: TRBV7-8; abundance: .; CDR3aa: CASSPTDRAYTEAFF
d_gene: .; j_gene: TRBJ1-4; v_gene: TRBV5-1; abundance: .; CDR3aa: CASRAGGITTNEKLFF
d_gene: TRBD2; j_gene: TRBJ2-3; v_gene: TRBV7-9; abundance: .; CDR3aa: CASSLQSGGRGGDTQYF
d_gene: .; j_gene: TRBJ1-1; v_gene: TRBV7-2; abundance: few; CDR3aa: CASSLQGRNTEAFF
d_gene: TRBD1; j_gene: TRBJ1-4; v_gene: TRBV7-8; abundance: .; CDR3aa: CASSSLGQGGEKLFF
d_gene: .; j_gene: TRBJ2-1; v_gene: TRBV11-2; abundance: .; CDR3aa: CASSLIGSYNEQFF
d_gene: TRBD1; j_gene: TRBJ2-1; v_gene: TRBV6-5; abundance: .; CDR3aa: CASRYRGPYNEQFF
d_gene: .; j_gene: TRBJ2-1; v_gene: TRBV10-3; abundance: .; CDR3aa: CAISEWDGSSYNEQFF
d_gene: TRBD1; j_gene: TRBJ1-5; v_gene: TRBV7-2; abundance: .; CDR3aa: CASSPDRVQPQHF
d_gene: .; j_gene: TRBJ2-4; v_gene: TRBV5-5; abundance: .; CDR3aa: CASSYGSVGGIQYF
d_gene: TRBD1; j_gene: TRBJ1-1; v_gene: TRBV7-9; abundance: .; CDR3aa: CASSLGGTGVGTEAFF
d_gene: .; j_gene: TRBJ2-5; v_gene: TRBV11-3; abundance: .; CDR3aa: CASSAAGSQETQYF
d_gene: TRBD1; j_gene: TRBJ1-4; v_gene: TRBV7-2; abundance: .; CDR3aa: CASSLSGGADEKLFF
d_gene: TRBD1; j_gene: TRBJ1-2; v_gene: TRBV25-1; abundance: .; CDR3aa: CASSEYGGQAYYGYTF
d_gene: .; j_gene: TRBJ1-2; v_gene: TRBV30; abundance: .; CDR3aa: CAWSVLSSGYGYTF
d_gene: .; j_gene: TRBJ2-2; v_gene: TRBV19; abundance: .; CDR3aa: CASSISLGASNTGELFF
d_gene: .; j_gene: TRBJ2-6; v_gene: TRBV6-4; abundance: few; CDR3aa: CASSAGVASGANVLTF
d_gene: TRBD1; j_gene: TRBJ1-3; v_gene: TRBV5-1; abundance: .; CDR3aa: CASSTRTGASGNTIYF
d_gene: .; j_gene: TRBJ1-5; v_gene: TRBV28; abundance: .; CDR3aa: CASSLTSGQGSRQPQHF
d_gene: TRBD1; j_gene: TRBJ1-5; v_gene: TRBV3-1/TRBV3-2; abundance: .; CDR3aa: CASSIGQGRFLKNQPQHF
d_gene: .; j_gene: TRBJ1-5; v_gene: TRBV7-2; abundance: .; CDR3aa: CASSLAISASSNQPQHF
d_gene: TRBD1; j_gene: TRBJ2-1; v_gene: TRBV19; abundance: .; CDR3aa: CASSGTGRSYNEQFF
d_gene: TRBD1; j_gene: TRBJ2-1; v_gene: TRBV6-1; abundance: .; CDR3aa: CASSGGWGQHHNEQFF
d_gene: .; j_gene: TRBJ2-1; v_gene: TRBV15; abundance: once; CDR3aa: CATNDIYNEQFF